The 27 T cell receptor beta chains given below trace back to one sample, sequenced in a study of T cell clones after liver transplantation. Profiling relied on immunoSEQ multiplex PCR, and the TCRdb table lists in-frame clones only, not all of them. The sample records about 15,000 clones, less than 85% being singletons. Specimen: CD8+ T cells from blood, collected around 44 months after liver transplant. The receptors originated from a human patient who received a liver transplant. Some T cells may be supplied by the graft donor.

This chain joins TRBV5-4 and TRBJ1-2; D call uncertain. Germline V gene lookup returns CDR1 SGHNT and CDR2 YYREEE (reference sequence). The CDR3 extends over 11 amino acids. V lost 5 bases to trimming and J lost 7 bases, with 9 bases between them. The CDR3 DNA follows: TGTGCCAGCAGTTCTGTCGGTGGCTACACCTTC. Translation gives CASSSVGGYTF.

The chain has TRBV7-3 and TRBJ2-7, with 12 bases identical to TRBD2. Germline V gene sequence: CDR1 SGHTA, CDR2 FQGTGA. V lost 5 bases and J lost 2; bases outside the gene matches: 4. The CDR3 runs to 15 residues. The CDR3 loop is CASSPTSGGPYEQYF. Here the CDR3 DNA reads TGTGCCAGCAGCCCGACTAGCGGGGGCCCCTACGAGCAGTACTTC. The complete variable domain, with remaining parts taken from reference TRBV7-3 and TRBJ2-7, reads GAGVSQTPSNKVTEKGKYVELRCDPISGHTALYWYRQSLGQGPEFLIYFQGTGAADDSGLPNDRFFAVRPEGSVSTLKIQRTERGDSAVYLCASSPTSGGPYEQYFGPGTRLTVT.

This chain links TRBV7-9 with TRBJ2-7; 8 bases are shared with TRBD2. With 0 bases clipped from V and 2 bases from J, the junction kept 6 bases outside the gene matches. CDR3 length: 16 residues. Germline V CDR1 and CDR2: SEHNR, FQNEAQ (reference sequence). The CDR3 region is CASSLAAGGWTYEQYF. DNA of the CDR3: TGTGCCAGCAGCTTAGCGGCGGGGGGCTGGACCTACGAGCAGTACTTC.

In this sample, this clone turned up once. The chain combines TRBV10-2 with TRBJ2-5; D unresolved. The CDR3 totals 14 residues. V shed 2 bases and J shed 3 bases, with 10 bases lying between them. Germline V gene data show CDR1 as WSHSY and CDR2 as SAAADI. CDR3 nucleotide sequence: TGCGCCAGCAGTGAGGAGAACGCCGAAGAGACCCAGTACTTC. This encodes CASSEENAEETQYF.

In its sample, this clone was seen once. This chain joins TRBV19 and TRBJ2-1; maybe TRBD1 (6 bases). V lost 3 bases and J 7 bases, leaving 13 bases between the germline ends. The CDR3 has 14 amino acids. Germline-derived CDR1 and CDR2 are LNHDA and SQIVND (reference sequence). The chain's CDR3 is CASSIIIRGNEQFF. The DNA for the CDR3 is TGTGCCAGTAGTATCATTATCAGGGGTAATGAGCAGTTCTTC.

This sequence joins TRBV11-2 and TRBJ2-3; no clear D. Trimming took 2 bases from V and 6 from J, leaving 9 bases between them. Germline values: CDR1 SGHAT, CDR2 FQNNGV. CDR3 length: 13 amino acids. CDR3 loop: CASSLNPLDTQYF. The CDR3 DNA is TGTGCCAGCAGCTTAAATCCCTTGGATACGCAGTATTTT.

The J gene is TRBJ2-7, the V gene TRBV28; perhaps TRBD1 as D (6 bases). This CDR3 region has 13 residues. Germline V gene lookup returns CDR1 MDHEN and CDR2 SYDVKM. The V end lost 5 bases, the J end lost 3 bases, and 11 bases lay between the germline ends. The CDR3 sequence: CASSLQGIYEQYF. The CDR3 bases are TGTGCCAGCAGTCTACAGGGAATCTACGAGCAGTACTTC.

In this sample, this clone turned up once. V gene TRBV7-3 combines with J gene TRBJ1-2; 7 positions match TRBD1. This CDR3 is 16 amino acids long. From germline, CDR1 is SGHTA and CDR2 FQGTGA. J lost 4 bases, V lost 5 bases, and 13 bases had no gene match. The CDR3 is CASSPIQGMRLYGYTF. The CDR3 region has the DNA TGTGCCAGCAGCCCCATACAGGGGATGAGACTCTATGGCTACACCTTC.

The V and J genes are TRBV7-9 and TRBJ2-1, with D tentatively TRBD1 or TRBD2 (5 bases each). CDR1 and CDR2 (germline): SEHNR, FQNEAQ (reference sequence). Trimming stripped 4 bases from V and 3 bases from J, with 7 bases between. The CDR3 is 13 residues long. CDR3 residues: CASSSGGYNEQFF. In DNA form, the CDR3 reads TGTGCCAGCAGCTCTGGGGGCTACAATGAGCAGTTCTTC.

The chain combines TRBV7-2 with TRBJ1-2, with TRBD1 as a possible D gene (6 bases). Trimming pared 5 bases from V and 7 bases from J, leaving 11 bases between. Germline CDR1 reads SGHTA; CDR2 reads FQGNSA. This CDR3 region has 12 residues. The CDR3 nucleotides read TGTGCCAGCAGCCCCAGGACAGCTGGCTACACCTTC. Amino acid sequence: CASSPRTAGYTF.

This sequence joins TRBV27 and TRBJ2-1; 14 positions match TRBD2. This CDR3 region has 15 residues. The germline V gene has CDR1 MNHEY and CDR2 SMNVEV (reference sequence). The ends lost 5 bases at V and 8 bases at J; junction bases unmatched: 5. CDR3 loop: CASSRTSGRLDEQFF. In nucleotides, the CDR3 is TGTGCCAGCAGTAGGACTAGCGGGAGGCTGGATGAGCAGTTCTTC.

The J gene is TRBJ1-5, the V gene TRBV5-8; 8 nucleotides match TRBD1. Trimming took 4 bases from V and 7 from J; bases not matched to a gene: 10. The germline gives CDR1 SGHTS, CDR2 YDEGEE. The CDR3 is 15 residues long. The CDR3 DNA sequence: TGTGCCAGCAGCCCTATCAGGGGGCGGCGACAGCCCCAGCATTTT. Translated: CASSPIRGRRQPQHF. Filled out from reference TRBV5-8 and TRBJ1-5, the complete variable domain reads EAGVTQSPTHLIKTRGQQATLRCSPISGHTSVYWYQQALGLGLQFLLWYDEGEERNRGNFPPRFSGRQFPNYSSELNVNALELEDSALYLCASSPIRGRRQPQHFGDGTRLSIL.

The CDR3 DNA follows: TGTGCCAGCAGTTTAGGACCGCAAGGAAACACCATATATTTT. Protein: CASSLGPQGNTIYF. The chain joins TRBV28 to TRBJ1-3, with no clear D. Germline V gene data show CDR1 as MDHEN and CDR2 as SYDVKM. CDR3 length equals 14 residues. Trimming shortened V by 2 bases and J by 4 bases, and 9 bases separated the two germline ends.

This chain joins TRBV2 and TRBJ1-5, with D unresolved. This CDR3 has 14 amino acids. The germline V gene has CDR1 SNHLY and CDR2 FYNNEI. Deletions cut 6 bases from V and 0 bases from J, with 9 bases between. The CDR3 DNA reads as TGTGCCAGCAGATGGTACAGTAGCAATCAGCCCCAGCATTTT. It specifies CASRWYSSNQPQHF.

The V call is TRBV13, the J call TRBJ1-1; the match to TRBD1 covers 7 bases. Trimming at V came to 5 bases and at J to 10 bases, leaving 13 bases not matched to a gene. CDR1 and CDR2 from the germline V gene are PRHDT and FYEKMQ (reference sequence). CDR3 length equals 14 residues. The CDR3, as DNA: TGTGCCAGCAGCCTCGCGACAGGGTACGGGGGAGCTTTCTTT. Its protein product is CASSLATGYGGAFF.

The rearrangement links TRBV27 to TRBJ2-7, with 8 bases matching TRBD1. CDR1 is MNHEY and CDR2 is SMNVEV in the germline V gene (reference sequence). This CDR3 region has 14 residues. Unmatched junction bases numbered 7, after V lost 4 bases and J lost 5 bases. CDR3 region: CASSSGQGPHEQYF. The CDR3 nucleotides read TGTGCCAGCAGTTCCGGACAGGGTCCCCACGAGCAGTACTTC.

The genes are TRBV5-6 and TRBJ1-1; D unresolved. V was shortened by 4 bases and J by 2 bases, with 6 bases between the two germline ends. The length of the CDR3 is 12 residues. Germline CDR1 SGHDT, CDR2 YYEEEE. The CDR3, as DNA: TGTGCCAGCAGCCTAACAAACACTGAAGCTTTCTTT. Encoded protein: CASSLTNTEAFF.

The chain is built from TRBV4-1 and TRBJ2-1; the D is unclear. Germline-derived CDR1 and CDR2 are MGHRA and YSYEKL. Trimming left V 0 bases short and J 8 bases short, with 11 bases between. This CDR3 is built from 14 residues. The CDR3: CASSQEAFNYEQFF. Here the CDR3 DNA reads TGCGCCAGCAGCCAAGAGGCCTTTAACTATGAGCAGTTCTTC.

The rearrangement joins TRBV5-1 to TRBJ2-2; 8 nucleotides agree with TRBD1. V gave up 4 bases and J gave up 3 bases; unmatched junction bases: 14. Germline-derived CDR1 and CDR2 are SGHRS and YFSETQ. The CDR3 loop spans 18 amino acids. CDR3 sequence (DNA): TGCGCCAGCAGCGAGGACAGGGAATCTTTCTTCGACACCGGGGAGCTGTTTTTT. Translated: CASSEDRESFFDTGELFF.

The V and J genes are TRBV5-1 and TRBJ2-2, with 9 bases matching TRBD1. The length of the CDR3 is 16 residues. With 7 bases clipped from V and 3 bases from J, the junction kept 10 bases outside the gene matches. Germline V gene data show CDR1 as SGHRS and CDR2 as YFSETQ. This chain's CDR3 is CASAVEQGAYTGELFF. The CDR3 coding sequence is TGCGCCAGCGCCGTCGAACAGGGGGCTTACACCGGGGAGCTGTTTTTT.

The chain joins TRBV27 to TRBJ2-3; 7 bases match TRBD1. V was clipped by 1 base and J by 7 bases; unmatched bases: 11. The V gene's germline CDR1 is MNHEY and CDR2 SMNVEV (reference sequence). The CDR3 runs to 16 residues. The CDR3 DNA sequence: TGTGCCAGCAGTTTATACGCCGGGACAGTGGAAAATACGCAGTATTTT. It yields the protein CASSLYAGTVENTQYF.

The CDR3 reads CASSVGLVTGELFF. The CDR3 DNA reads as TGTGCCAGCAGCGTAGGCCTAGTCACGGGGGAGCTGTTTTTT. The chain links TRBV9 to TRBJ2-2; D ambiguous. Deletions cut 0 bases from V and 8 bases from J, with 11 bases between. CDR1 and CDR2 (germline): SGDLS, YYNGEE. The CDR3 length is 14 residues.

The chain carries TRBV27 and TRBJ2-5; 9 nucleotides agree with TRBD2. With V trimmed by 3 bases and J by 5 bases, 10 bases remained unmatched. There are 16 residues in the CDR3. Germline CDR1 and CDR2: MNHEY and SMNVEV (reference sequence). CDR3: CASSFGASGNTETQYF. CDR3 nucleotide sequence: TGTGCCAGCAGTTTCGGGGCTAGCGGGAATACGGAGACCCAGTACTTC.

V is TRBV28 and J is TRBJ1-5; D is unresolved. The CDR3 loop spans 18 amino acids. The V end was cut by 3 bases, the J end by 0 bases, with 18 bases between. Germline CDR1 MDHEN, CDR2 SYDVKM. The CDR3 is CASSFKAADWYSNQPQHF. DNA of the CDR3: TGTGCCAGCAGTTTTAAGGCGGCAGACTGGTATAGCAATCAGCCCCAGCATTTT.

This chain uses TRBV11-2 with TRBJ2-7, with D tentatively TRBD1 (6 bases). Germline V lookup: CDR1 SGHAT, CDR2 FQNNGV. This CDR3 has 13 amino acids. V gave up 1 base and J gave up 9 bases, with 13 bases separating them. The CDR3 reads CASSLAPGARQYF. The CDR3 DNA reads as TGTGCCAGCAGCTTAGCCCCAGGGGCGCGGCAGTACTTC.

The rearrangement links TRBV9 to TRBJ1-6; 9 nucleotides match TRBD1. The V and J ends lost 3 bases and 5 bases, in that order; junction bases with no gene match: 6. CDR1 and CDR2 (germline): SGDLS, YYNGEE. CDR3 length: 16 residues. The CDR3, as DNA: TGTGCCAGCAGCGACACAGGGGGCGTTAATAATTCACCCCTCCACTTT. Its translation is CASSDTGGVNNSPLHF.

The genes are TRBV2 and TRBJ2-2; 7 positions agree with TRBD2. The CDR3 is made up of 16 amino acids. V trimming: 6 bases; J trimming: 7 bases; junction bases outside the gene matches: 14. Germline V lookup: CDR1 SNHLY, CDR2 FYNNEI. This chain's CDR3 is CASSPRAGFGFGELFF. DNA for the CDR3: TGTGCCAGCAGCCCCCGAGCGGGGTTTGGTTTCGGGGAGCTGTTTTTT.